Listed below are T cell receptor beta chains from one sample, sequenced in a study of blood T cell repertoires in COVID-19. The repertoire was sequenced with immunoSEQ multiplex PCR; TCRdb's copy has only in-frame clones and lacks some. The data show approximately 280,000 clones, roughly 86% seen once. Sequences were obtained from peripheral blood. The origin of the receptors is a man in his late teens or twenties with active or convalescent COVID-19. CDR3s include the opening cysteine and the closing phenylalanine or tryptophan. The D gene is left open where the match is weak. The size field is filled for only some rows; it gives once, few, many or a size class.

D,J,V,size,CDR3,DNA
NA,TRBJ1-2,TRBV7-9,NA,CASSVFGQLRGYTF,TGTGCCAGCAGCGTTTTTGGACAGCTCAGAGGCTACACCTTC
NA,TRBJ2-1,TRBV13,NA,CASSLGGLSHNEQFF,TGTGCCAGCAGCTTAGGGGGCTTGTCCCACAATGAGCAGTTCTTC
TRBD1,TRBJ1-5,TRBV6-6,NA,CASSYSTTGGNQPQHF,TGTGCCAGCAGTTACTCGACCACAGGGGGCAATCAGCCCCAGCATTTT
TRBD1,TRBJ2-3,TRBV10-1,NA,CASSGDRGAAADTQYF,TGCGCCAGCAGTGGGGACAGGGGAGCAGCAGCAGATACGCAGTATTTT
NA,TRBJ2-2,TRBV7-9,few,CASSPTSGSNTGELFF,TGTGCCAGCAGCCCGACGAGCGGGTCGAACACCGGGGAGCTGTTTTTT
TRBD1,TRBJ1-2,TRBV29-1,NA,CSGRQGDYGYTF,TGCAGCGGTCGACAGGGTGACTATGGCTACACCTTC
TRBD2,TRBJ2-2,TRBV4-3,NA,CASSRLYLAGGVETGELFF,TGCGCCAGCAGCCGCCTATATCTAGCGGGGGGTGTAGAAACCGGGGAGCTGTTTTTT
TRBD1,TRBJ1-1,TRBV5-1,NA,CASSPKGANTEAFF,TGCGCCAGCAGCCCTAAGGGGGCTAACACTGAAGCTTTCTTT
TRBD2,TRBJ2-5,TRBV7-8,NA,CASSLGGGAFETQYF,TGTGCCAGCAGCTTAGGCGGGGGGGCCTTCGAGACCCAGTACTTC
NA,TRBJ1-2,TRBV7-2,once,CASNLGQRNYGYTF,TGTGCCAGCAACTTAGGACAGAGGAACTATGGCTACACCTTC
NA,TRBJ2-6,TRBV5-1,NA,CASSSLSPGANVLTF,TGCGCCAGCAGCTCCCTTTCTCCTGGGGCCAACGTCCTGACTTTC
NA,TRBJ1-1,TRBV27,NA,CASSFVRELNTEAFF,TGTGCCAGCAGCTTCGTCCGGGAACTGAACACTGAAGCTTTCTTT
NA,TRBJ1-1,TRBV11-2,NA,CASSLASGGPNTEAFF,TGTGCCAGCAGCTTAGCGTCGGGGGGCCCGAACACTGAAGCTTTCTTT
TRBD2,TRBJ2-1,TRBV7-9,NA,CASSLVASGIYNEQFF,TGTGCCAGCAGCTTAGTGGCTAGCGGGATATACAATGAGCAGTTCTTC
NA,TRBJ2-1,TRBV4-1,NA,CASSQILLVYNEQFF,TGCGCCAGCAGCCAAATCTTGCTAGTTTACAATGAGCAGTTCTTC
TRBD1,TRBJ1-2,TRBV13,NA,CASSQGGHYGYTF,TGTGCCAGCAGCCAGGGGGGACACTATGGCTACACCTTC
TRBD1,TRBJ2-7,TRBV5-4,NA,CASSPSTGRREQYF,TGTGCCAGCAGCCCTTCGACAGGGCGTCGCGAGCAGTACTTC
TRBD1,TRBJ2-7,TRBV11-1,NA,CASSSGTGAGEQYF,TGTGCCAGCAGCTCCGGGACAGGGGCTGGGGAGCAGTACTTC
TRBD1,TRBJ1-4,TRBV5-6,NA,CASSAGQKKLFF,TGTGCCAGCAGCGCGGGACAGAAAAAACTGTTTTTT
NA,TRBJ2-1,TRBV6-4,NA,CASSDTVTAARDEQFF,TGTGCCAGCAGTGACACAGTCACAGCTGCGAGGGATGAGCAGTTCTTC
NA,TRBJ1-4,TRBV7-2,NA,CASSLGHANEKLFF,TGTGCCAGCAGCTTAGGACACGCCAATGAAAAACTGTTTTTT
TRBD2,TRBJ2-1,TRBV10-3,NA,CAISPSGGFNEQFF,TGTGCCATCAGCCCTAGCGGGGGGTTCAATGAGCAGTTCTTC
TRBD2,TRBJ2-3,TRBV9,NA,CASSVAGLATDTQYF,TGTGCCAGCAGCGTAGCCGGACTAGCCACAGATACGCAGTATTTT
TRBD1,TRBJ2-1,TRBV4-1,once,CASSLQTGGAYNEQFF,TGCGCCAGCAGCTTACAAACAGGGGGAGCCTACAATGAGCAGTTCTTC
NA,TRBJ2-3,TRBV20-1,NA,CSARAADTQYF,TGCAGTGCTAGAGCGGCAGATACGCAGTATTTT
TRBD2,TRBJ2-3,TRBV7-2,once,CASSLGPAGGPDTQYF,TGTGCCAGCAGCTTAGGTCCAGCGGGGGGGCCCGATACGCAGTATTTT
TRBD2,TRBJ2-2,TRBV9,once,CASSSHLAGGPQVELFF,TGTGCCAGCAGCTCTCACTTAGCGGGGGGCCCTCAGGTGGAGCTGTTTTTT
NA,TRBJ1-3,TRBV5-1,once,CASSGTGLFSGNTIYF,TGCGCCAGTTCGGGAACAGGACTATTCTCTGGAAACACCATATATTTT
NA,TRBJ2-1,TRBV5-4,NA,CASSREQSSYNEQFF,TGTGCCAGCAGCCGTGAACAGAGCTCCTACAATGAGCAGTTCTTC
NA,TRBJ2-2,TRBV21-1,NA,CASSNKGLAGAPNTGELFF,TGTGCCAGCAGCAACAAGGGTCTAGCGGGGGCCCCGAACACCGGGGAGCTGTTTTTT
NA,TRBJ2-1,TRBV27,NA,CASTDDYSNKQFF,TGTGCCAGCACCGACGACTACTCCAATAAGCAGTTCTTC
NA,TRBJ1-1,TRBV5-1,NA,CASSGSSGDEAFF,TGCGCCAGCAGCGGGTCGTCAGGGGATGAAGCTTTCTTT
TRBD1,TRBJ1-5,TRBV12-5,NA,CASGLSEGALRVGNNQPQHF,TGTGCTAGTGGTTTGAGTGAGGGGGCGCTGAGAGTGGGTAACAATCAGCCCCAGCATTTT
TRBD1,TRBJ2-3,TRBV5-1,NA,CASSSDRVLDTQYF,TGCGCCAGCAGTTCGGACAGGGTTTTGGATACGCAGTATTTT
NA,TRBJ2-5,TRBV7-9,NA,CASSLSSRIANQETQYF,TGTGCCAGCAGCTTATCGTCTAGGATAGCAAACCAAGAGACCCAGTACTTC
TRBD1,TRBJ2-5,TRBV14,few,CASSPRTGRGETQYF,TGTGCCAGCAGCCCGCGGACAGGCCGTGGAGAGACCCAGTACTTC
NA,TRBJ2-1,TRBV11-3,NA,CASSSGHLSSYNEQFF,TGTGCCAGCAGCTCGGGACATCTGAGCTCCTACAATGAGCAGTTCTTC
TRBD1,TRBJ1-3,TRBV6-5,NA,CASSYKQGNGNTIYF,TGTGCCAGCAGTTATAAACAGGGGAATGGAAACACCATATATTTT
TRBD1,TRBJ1-3,TRBV28,NA,CASSSPGQGGNTIYF,TGTGCCAGCAGTTCACCCGGACAGGGAGGAAACACCATATATTTT
NA,TRBJ1-2,TRBV5-4,NA,CASSGRIGLSYGYTF,TGTGCCAGCAGCGGGAGGATCGGACTCAGCTATGGCTACACCTTC
NA,TRBJ1-1,TRBV27,NA,CASSLLGAQGVGVNTEAFF,TGTGCCAGCAGTTTATTGGGGGCGCAAGGGGTGGGAGTGAACACTGAAGCTTTCTTT